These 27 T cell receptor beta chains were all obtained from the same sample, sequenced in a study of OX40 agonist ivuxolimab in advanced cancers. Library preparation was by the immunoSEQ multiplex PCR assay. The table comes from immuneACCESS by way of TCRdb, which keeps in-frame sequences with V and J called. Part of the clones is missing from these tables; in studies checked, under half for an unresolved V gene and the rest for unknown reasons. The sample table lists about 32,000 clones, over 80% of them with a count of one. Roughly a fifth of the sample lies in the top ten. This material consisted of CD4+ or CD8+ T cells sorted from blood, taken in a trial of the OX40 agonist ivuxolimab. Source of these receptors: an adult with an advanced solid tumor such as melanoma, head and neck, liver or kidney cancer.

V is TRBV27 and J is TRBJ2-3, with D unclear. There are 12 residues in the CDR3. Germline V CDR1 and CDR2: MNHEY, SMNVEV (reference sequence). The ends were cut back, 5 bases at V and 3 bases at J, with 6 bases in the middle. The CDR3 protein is CASSTPTDTQYF. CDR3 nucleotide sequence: TGTGCCAGCAGTACGCCGACAGATACGCAGTATTTT.

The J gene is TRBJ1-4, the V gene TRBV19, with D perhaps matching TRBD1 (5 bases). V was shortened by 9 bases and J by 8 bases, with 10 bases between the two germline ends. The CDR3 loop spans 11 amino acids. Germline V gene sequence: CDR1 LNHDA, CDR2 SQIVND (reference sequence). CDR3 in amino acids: CASGGEEKLFF. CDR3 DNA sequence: TGTGCCAGCGGGGGGGAGGAAAAACTGTTTTTT.

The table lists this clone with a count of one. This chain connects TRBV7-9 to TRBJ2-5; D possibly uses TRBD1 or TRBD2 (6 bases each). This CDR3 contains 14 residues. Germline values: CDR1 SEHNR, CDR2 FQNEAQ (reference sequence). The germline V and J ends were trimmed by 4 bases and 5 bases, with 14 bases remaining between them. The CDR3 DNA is TGTGCCAGCAGCTACACCTTGGGGGGCGAGACCCAGTACTTC. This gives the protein CASSYTLGGETQYF.

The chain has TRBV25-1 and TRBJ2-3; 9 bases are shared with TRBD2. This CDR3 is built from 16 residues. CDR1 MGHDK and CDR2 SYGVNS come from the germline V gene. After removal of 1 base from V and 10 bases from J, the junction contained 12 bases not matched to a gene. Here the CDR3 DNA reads TGTGCCAGCAGTGAATGGGCGGCTAGCGGGGAGGGAGCGCAGTATTTT. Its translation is CASSEWAASGEGAQYF.

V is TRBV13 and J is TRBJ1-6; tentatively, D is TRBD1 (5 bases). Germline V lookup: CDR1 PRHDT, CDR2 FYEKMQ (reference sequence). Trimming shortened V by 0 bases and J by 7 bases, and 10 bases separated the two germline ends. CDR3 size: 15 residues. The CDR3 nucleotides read TGTGCCAGCAGCTTAGGAGAGGGGTGGAATTCACCCCTCCACTTT. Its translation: CASSLGEGWNSPLHF.

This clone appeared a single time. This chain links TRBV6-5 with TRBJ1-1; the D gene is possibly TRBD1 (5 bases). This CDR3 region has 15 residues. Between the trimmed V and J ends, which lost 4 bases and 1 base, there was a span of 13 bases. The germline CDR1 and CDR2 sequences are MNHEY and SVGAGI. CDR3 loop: CASSWDPDGNTEAFF. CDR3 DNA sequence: TGTGCCAGCAGTTGGGACCCGGACGGGAACACTGAAGCTTTCTTT.

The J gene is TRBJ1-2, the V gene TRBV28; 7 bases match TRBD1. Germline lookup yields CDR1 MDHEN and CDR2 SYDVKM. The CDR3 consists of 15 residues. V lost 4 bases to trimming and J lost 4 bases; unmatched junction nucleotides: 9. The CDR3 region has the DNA TGTGCCAGCAGTTCACCGAGGGGGCGGATCTATGGCTACACCTTC. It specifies CASSSPRGRIYGYTF.

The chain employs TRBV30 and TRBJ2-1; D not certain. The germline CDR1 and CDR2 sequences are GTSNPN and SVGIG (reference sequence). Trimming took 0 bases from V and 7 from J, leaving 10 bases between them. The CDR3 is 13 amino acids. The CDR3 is CAWSVLGGNEQFF. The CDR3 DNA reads TGTGCCTGGAGTGTCCTGGGTGGGAATGAGCAGTTCTTC. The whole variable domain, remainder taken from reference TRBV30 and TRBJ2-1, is SQTIHQWPATLVQPVGSPLSLECTVEGTSNPNLYWYRQAAGRGLQLLFYSVGIGQISSEVPQNLSASRPQDRQFILSSKKLLLSDSGFYLCAWSVLGGNEQFFGPGTRLTVL.

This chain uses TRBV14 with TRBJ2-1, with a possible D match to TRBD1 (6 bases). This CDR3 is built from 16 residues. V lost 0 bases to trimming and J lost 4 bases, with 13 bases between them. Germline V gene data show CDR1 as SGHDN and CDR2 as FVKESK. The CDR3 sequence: CASSQEGGFIYNEQFF. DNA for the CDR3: TGTGCCAGCAGCCAAGAAGGGGGTTTTATTTACAATGAGCAGTTCTTC.

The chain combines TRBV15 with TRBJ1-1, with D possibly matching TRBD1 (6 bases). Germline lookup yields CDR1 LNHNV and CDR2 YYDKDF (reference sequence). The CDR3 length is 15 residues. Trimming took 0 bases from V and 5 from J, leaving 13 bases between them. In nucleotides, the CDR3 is TGTGCCACCAGCAGAGATCGGGGGGCCAGAACTGAAGCTTTCTTT. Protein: CATSRDRGARTEAFF.

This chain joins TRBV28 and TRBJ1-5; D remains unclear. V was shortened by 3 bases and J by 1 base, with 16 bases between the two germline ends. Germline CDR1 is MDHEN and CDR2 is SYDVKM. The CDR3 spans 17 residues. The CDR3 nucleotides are TGTGCCAGCAGTTTCATTATGGGAGGGAGAAGCAATCAGCCCCAGCATTTT. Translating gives CASSFIMGGRSNQPQHF.

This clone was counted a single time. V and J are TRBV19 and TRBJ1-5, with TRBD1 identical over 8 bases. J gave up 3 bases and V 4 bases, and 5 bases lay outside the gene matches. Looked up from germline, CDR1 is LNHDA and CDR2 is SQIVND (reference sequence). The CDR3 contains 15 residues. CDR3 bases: TGTGCCAGTAGTACGCGGACAGGGTCCAATCAGCCCCAGCATTTT. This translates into CASSTRTGSNQPQHF.

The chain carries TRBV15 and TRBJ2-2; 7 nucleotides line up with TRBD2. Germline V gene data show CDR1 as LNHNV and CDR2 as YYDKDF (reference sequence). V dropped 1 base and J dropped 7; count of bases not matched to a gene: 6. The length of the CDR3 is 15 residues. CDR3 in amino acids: CATSRGGGTDGELFF. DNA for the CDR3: TGTGCCACCAGCAGAGGCGGGGGTACGGACGGGGAGCTGTTTTTT.

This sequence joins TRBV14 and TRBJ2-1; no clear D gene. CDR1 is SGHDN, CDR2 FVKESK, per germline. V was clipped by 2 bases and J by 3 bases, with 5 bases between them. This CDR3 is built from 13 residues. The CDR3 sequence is CASSQPDYNEQFF. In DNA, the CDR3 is TGTGCCAGCAGCCAACCTGACTACAATGAGCAGTTCTTC.

CDR3 loop: CAATGGTDTQYF. CDR3 nucleotide sequence: TGTGCCGCCACCGGGGGCACAGATACGCAGTATTTT. The V call is TRBV6-1, the J call TRBJ2-3, with D possibly being TRBD2 (5 bases). The CDR3 sequence is 12 residues long. The V and J ends lost 11 bases and 1 base respectively, with 10 bases between them. Germline-derived CDR1 and CDR2 are MNHNS and SASEGT.

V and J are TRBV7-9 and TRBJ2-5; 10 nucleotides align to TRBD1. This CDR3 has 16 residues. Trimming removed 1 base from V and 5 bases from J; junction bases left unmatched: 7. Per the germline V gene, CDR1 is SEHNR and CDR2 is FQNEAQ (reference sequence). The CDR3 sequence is CASSLGGQGPSETQYF. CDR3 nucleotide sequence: TGTGCCAGCAGCTTAGGGGGACAGGGGCCTTCGGAGACCCAGTACTTC.

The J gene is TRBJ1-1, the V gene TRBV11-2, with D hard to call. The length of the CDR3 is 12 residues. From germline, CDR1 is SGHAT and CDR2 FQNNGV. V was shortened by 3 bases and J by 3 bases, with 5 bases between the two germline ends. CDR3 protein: CASSFRYTEAFF. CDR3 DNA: TGTGCCAGCAGCTTCAGGTACACTGAAGCTTTCTTT.

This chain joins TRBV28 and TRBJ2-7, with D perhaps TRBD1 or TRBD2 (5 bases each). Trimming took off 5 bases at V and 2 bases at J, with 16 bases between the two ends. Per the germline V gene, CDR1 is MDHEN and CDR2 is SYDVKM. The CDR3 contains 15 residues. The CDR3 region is CASSTGRLGAYEQYF. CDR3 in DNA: TGTGCCAGCAGTACAGGACGGTTGGGGGCCTACGAGCAGTACTTC.

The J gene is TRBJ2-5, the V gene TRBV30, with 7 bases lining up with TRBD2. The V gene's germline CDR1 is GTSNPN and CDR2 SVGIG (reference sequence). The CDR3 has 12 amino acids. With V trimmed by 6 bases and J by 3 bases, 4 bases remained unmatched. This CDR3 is CACSGTKETQYF. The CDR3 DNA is TGTGCCTGCTCCGGGACTAAAGAGACCCAGTACTTC.

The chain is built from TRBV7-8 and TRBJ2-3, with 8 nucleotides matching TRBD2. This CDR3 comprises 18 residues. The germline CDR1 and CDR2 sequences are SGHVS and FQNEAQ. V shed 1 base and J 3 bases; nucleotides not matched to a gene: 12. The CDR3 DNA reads TGTGCCAGCAGCTTAGGATACCAACTAGCGGAGGGGACAGATACGCAGTATTTT. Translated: CASSLGYQLAEGTDTQYF. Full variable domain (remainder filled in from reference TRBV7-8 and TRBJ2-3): GAGVSQSPRYKVAKRGQDVALRCDPISGHVSLFWYQQALGQGPEFLTYFQNEAQLDKSGLPSDRFFAERPEGSVSTLKIQRTQQEDSAVYLCASSLGYQLAEGTDTQYFGPGTRLTVL.

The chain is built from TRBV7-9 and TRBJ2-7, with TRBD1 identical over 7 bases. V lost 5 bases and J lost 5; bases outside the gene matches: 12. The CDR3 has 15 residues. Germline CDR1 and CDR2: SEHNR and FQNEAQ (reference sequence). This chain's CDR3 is CASSPSPQGTHEQYF. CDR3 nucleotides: TGTGCCAGCAGCCCATCCCCACAGGGGACGCACGAGCAGTACTTC. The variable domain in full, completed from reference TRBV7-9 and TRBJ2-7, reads DTGVSQNPRHKITKRGQNVTFRCDPISEHNRLYWYRQTLGQGPEFLTYFQNEAQLEKSRLLSDRFSAERPKGSFSTLEIQRTEQGDSAMYLCASSPSPQGTHEQYFGPGTRLTVT.

The CDR3 reads CASSLGLAGAYEQYF. The CDR3 DNA reads as TGTGCCAGCAGCCTCGGACTAGCGGGAGCCTACGAGCAGTACTTC. The chain is built from TRBV6-5 and TRBJ2-7; 13 bases align to TRBD2. This CDR3 comprises 15 residues. Germline CDR1 and CDR2: MNHEY and SVGAGI. J lost 2 bases, V lost 6 bases, and 4 bases had no gene match.

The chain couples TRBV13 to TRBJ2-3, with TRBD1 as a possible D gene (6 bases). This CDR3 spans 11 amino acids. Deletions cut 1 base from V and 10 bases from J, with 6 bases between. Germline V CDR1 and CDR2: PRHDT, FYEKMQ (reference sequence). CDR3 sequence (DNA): TGTGCCAGCAGCTTAGAGGGGGCGCAGTATTTT. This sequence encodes CASSLEGAQYF.

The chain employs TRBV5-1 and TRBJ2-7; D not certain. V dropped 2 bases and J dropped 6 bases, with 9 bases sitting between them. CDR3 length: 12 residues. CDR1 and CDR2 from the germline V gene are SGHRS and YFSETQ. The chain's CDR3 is CASSFGDSEQYF. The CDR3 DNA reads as TGCGCCAGCAGCTTTGGAGATTCCGAGCAGTACTTC. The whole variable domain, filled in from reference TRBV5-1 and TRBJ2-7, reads KAGVTQTPRYLIKTRGQQVTLSCSPISGHRSVSWYQQTPGQGLQFLFEYFSETQRNKGNFPGRFSGRQFSNSRSEMNVSTLELGDSALYLCASSFGDSEQYFGPGTRLTVT.

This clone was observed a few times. CDR3 region: CASSEAGRPGLYGYTF. Written as DNA, the CDR3 is TGTGCCAGCAGTGAAGCGGGCAGACCCGGACTCTATGGCTACACCTTC. The V gene is TRBV6-1, the J gene TRBJ1-2, with unresolved D. V dropped 0 bases and J dropped 4 bases, with 15 bases sitting between them. CDR1 and CDR2 (germline): MNHNS, SASEGT. This CDR3 contains 16 residues.

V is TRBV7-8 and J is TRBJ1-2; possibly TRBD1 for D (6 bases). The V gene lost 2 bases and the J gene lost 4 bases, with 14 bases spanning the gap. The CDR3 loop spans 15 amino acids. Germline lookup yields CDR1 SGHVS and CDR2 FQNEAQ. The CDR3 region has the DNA TGTGCCAGCAGCTTAACCAAAGGGGGGGGCTATGGCTACACCTTC. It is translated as CASSLTKGGGYGYTF.

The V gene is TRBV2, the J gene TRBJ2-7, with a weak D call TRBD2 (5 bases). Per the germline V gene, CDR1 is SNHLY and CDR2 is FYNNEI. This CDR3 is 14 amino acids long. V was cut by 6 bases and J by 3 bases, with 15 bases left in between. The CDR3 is CASRPNPGSYEQYF. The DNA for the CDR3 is TGTGCCAGCAGACCAAACCCGGGGAGCTACGAGCAGTACTTC.